Listed here are 11 T cell receptor beta chains from one sample, sequenced in a study of identical twins. One entry per CDR3 protein, called by TCRdb with MiXCR from the 5' RACE reads. The sample yields some 440,000 distinct CDR3 sequences, approximately 25% seen once. In addition, the sample was reused for a study of T cells expressing NK-cell markers.

The specimen was CD4+ T cells sorted from blood. The source is a young woman in good health.

This clonotype was found many times. CDR3 amino acids: CATSRDPIDTQYF. DNA of the CDR3: TGTGCCACCAGCAGAGATCCGATAGATACGCAGTATTTT. The chain links TRBV15 to TRBJ2-3; D call uncertain. Trimming shortened V by 0 bases and J by 5 bases, and 6 bases separated the two germline ends. The CDR3 has 13 residues. CDR1 and CDR2 (germline): LNHNV, YYDKDF (reference sequence). Drawing the rest from reference TRBV15 and TRBJ2-3, the complete variable domain is DAMVIQNPRYQVTQFGKPVTLSCSQTLNHNVMYWYQQKSSQAPKLLFHYYDKDFNNEADTPDNFQSRRPNTSFCFLDIRSPGLGDTAMYLCATSRDPIDTQYFGPGTRLTVL.

This clonotype has more than one count but fewer than ten. The CDR3: CSARQGAGGQPQHF. The DNA for the CDR3 is TGCAGTGCGAGACAGGGGGCAGGAGGTCAGCCCCAGCATTTT. This chain joins TRBV20-1 and TRBJ1-5; TRBD1 matches at 10 bases. V shed 6 bases and J 6 bases; nucleotides not matched to a gene: 8. The germline V gene encodes CDR1 DFQATT and CDR2 SNEGSKA (reference sequence). The CDR3 runs 14 residues.

This clonotype has just a few counts. V usage is TRBV5-1 and J usage is TRBJ2-7, with 9 bases that match TRBD1. Germline trimming cut 4 bases from V and 3 bases from J; bases unmatched to any gene: 5. Germline loops: CDR1 SGHRS, CDR2 YFSETQ. The CDR3 loop spans 14 amino acids. In nucleotides, the CDR3 is TGCGCCAGCAGCGAGACAGGGGGGTACTACGAGCAGTACTTC. This encodes CASSETGGYYEQYF.

This clonotype appeared a few times. The chain is built from TRBV12-3 or TRBV12-4 and TRBJ1-1; no firm D call. The V end was cut by 5 bases, the J end by 1 base, with 14 bases between. The CDR3 runs to 15 residues. CDR3 sequence reads: CASSPLPLANTEAFF. CDR3 DNA sequence: TGTGCCAGCAGTCCGCTCCCCCTGGCGAACACTGAAGCTTTCTTT.

In its sample, this clonotype was seen many times. The chain combines TRBV7-9 with TRBJ1-6; TRBD1 matches at 9 bases. Per germline, CDR1 SEHNR and CDR2 FQNEAQ (reference sequence). This CDR3 has 14 residues. J gave up 7 bases and V 4 bases, and 2 bases lay outside the gene matches. The CDR3 DNA follows: TGTGCCAGCAGCTCGGGGACAGGGAATTCACCCCTCCACTTT. Protein sequence: CASSSGTGNSPLHF.

Only a few counts were recorded for this clonotype. This chain joins TRBV29-1 and TRBJ2-5; weak D call: TRBD1 (6 bases). Germline V gene lookup returns CDR1 SQVTM and CDR2 ANQGSEA. V was cut by 6 bases and J by 4 bases, with 12 bases left in between. The CDR3 runs 12 residues. CDR3 nucleotides: TGCAGCGTCCGAGGGGGTTCAGAGACCCAGTACTTC. This translates into CSVRGGSETQYF.

The J gene is TRBJ1-1, the V gene TRBV20-1, with a tentative D call TRBD1 (6 bases). The CDR3 is 13 amino acids. From germline, CDR1 is DFQATT and CDR2 SNEGSKA (reference sequence). The CDR3, as DNA: TGCAGCCCTTTAAAACAGGGAGGAACTGAAGCTTTCTTT. Translation gives CSPLKQGGTEAFF.

The chain joins TRBV20-1 to TRBJ1-5, with D hard to call. Germline V lookup: CDR1 DFQATT, CDR2 SNEGSKA (reference sequence). Trimming pared 2 bases from V and 0 bases from J, leaving 2 bases between. This CDR3 contains 12 residues. The DNA of the CDR3 is TGCAGTGCTAGATCTAGCAATCAGCCCCAGCATTTT. This sequence encodes CSARSSNQPQHF.

This clonotype occurred a few times. The genes are TRBV18 and TRBJ2-1; TRBD2 is a possible D gene (5 bases). The germline V gene has CDR1 KGHSH and CDR2 LQKENI. Trimming took off 0 bases at V and 16 bases at J, with 13 bases between the two ends. This CDR3 comprises 12 residues. CDR3 sequence reads: CASSPPKGSHFF. CDR3 in DNA: TGTGCCAGCTCACCACCAAAAGGGAGCCACTTCTTC.

In this sample, this clonotype turned up a few times. The chain carries TRBV12-3 or TRBV12-4 and TRBJ2-1, with D possibly being TRBD2 (5 bases). The V end lost 3 bases, the J end lost 4 bases, and 10 bases lay between the germline ends. The CDR3 extends over 14 amino acids. This CDR3 reads CASSLHRLYNEQFF. The CDR3 DNA reads TGTGCCAGCAGTTTGCACAGACTATACAATGAGCAGTTCTTC.

A few counts support this clonotype. V gene TRBV20-1 combines with J gene TRBJ2-1; the D gene is possibly TRBD2 (5 bases). This CDR3 is built from 15 residues. Per germline, CDR1 DFQATT and CDR2 SNEGSKA (reference sequence). The V end lost 5 bases, the J end lost 5 bases, and 19 bases lay between the germline ends. The CDR3 nucleotides read TGCAGTGCTCTCCCAGCGGCCTCTGGGAACAATGAGCAGTTCTTC. Translation: CSALPAASGNNEQFF.